This is a list of T cell receptor beta chains from one sample in a study of T cell responses to AZD1222 COVID-19 vaccine. Assay used: immunoSEQ multiplex PCR; TCRdb lists only in-frame clones, some missing. The sample yields about 100,000 clones, around 87% seen once. Sequenced material: peripheral blood, taken 28 days after the second AZD1222 dose. The origin of the receptors is an adult who received the AZD1222 COVID-19 vaccine. Each CDR3 is given with its conserved first and last residue. The order of the fields is J gene, V gene, D gene, CDR3 protein. D genes are given only for firm matches.

>TRBJ2-3|TRBV5-4|TRBD1
CASSPKAGGRADTQYF
>TRBJ1-2|TRBV9|NA
CASSRTDTSYGYTF
>TRBJ2-6|TRBV28|NA
CASTQSVGANVLTF
>TRBJ1-4|TRBV15|NA
CATSSDQGRKLFF
>TRBJ2-2|TRBV28|NA
CASSSFGGELFF
>TRBJ1-1|TRBV10-2|TRBD1
CASTRQGKSAEAFF
>TRBJ1-3|TRBV5-6|NA
CASSFGGNTIYF
>TRBJ2-3|TRBV7-3|NA
CASSPGTDTQYF
>TRBJ1-2|TRBV5-1|NA
CASSLEAGPNYGYTF
>TRBJ2-7|TRBV3-1/TRBV3-2|TRBD2
CASSHPERGYEQYF
>TRBJ2-5|TRBV4-3|NA
CASSQSRGETQYF
>TRBJ2-1|TRBV5-1|TRBD2
CASSSRLAGGPSSYNEQFF
>TRBJ2-3|TRBV3-1/TRBV3-2|TRBD1
CASSPLSRQGIQYF
>TRBJ2-7|TRBV28|TRBD1
CASSVQGPEEQYF
>TRBJ1-3|TRBV15|NA
CATSIRASGNTIYF
>TRBJ2-7|TRBV27|NA
CASSFASSYEQYF